The 29 T cell receptor beta chains presented below share a single source sample, sequenced in a study of CD8 T cells in Susac syndrome (dated by TCRdb to 2018 to 2020). Preparation of the library involved the immunoSEQ multiplex PCR assay. RNA was extracted using the RNeasy kit, and about 0.45 to 1 microgram was reverse transcribed with random hexamers. TCRdb reran the public reads through fastp at Q25 and MiXCR, keeping productive beta chains. Each entry merges the rows of one CDR3 protein and shows their most common DNA and genes. The sample has 150,000 to 200,000 distinct CDR3 sequences on record, 91% of them singletons. The ten top clones hold around 0.1% of the sample. Source material: CD4+ T cells from PBMCs. The receptors were sampled from a human donor with Susac syndrome.

This clonotype was found a few times. The V gene is TRBV11-2, the J gene TRBJ2-7; no clear D gene. Germline CDR1 SGHAT, CDR2 FQNNGV. The ends were cut back, 1 base at V and 0 bases at J, with 10 bases in the middle. This CDR3 region has 15 residues. CDR3 amino acids: CASSLGVGISYEQYF. DNA of the CDR3: TGTGCCAGCAGCTTAGGGGTCGGAATCTCCTACGAGCAGTACTTC.

The J gene is TRBJ2-7, the V gene TRBV12-3 or TRBV12-4, with D possibly called TRBD1 or TRBD2 (6 bases each). Trimming removed 6 bases at V and 6 bases at J, with 18 bases between. The CDR3 spans 14 residues. CDR3 loop: CASSPSGGGGEQYF. Here the CDR3 DNA reads TGTGCCAGCAGCCCATCAGGAGGAGGGGGCGAGCAGTACTTC.

The V gene is TRBV9, the J gene TRBJ2-5, with TRBD2 identical over 7 bases. CDR1 is SGDLS, CDR2 YYNGEE, per germline. The CDR3 consists of 13 residues. The J segment lost 3 bases and the V segment lost 3 bases, leaving 2 bases of the junction unmatched. The CDR3 region has the DNA TGTGCCAGCAGCGCCGCGGGGGAAGAGACCCAGTACTTC. Its translation: CASSAAGEETQYF.

The gene calls are TRBV12-3 or TRBV12-4 and TRBJ2-5, with TRBD2 identical over 10 bases. The CDR3 has 15 residues. J gave up 1 base and V 7 bases, and 6 bases lay outside the gene matches. CDR3 in amino acids: CASNLAGGVQETQYF. The DNA for the CDR3 is TGTGCCAGCAACTTAGCGGGGGGAGTCCAAGAGACCCAGTACTTC.

The rearrangement links TRBV20-1 to TRBJ1-2; 7 nucleotides line up with TRBD1. CDR1 and CDR2 (germline): DFQATT, SNEGSKA (reference sequence). The CDR3 sequence is 14 residues long. V shed 5 bases, J shed 4 bases, and the junction held 10 bases outside the gene matches. This CDR3 reads CSARDSTLTYGYTF. The CDR3 DNA reads as TGCAGTGCTCGGGACAGTACCCTAACCTATGGCTACACCTTC.

This clonotype was seen a single time. This sequence joins TRBV5-1 and TRBJ2-3, with unresolved D. V lost 4 bases, J lost 0 bases, and 9 bases lay in between. In germline, CDR1 is SGHRS, CDR2 YFSETQ. The CDR3 consists of 14 residues. CDR3 loop: CASSTPSSTDTQYF. The CDR3, as DNA: TGCGCCAGCAGCACCCCTTCTAGCACAGATACGCAGTATTTT.

This rearrangement joins TRBV15 to TRBJ1-1; maybe TRBD1 (5 bases). Germline V lookup: CDR1 LNHNV, CDR2 YYDKDF (reference sequence). The V end was cut by 1 base, the J end by 6 bases, with 12 bases between. The CDR3 is 14 residues long. The CDR3 reads CATSRVGPGSEAFF. The CDR3 DNA reads TGTGCCACCAGCAGAGTGGGGCCGGGGTCTGAAGCTTTCTTT.

The chain has TRBV12-3 or TRBV12-4 and TRBJ1-6; D not resolved. The CDR3 contains 12 residues. Between the trimmed V and J ends, which lost 3 bases and 7 bases, there was a span of 4 bases. This chain's CDR3 is CASSLVNSPLHF. The CDR3 region has the DNA TGTGCCAGCAGTTTGGTAAATTCACCCCTCCACTTT.

The chain links TRBV6-5 to TRBJ1-2; no reliable D call. Germline lookup yields CDR1 MNHEY and CDR2 SVGAGI. The CDR3 runs to 14 residues. Trimming removed 7 bases at V and 4 bases at J, with 16 bases between. The DNA of the CDR3 is TGTGCCAGCACCGACCGGACGGATACCTATGGCTACACCTTC. Its translation: CASTDRTDTYGYTF.

The CDR3 DNA reads as TGTGCCAGCAGCTTGTACCGGGACGGAATCTCCTACGAGCAGTACTTC. Protein product: CASSLYRDGISYEQYF. The chain combines TRBV7-9 with TRBJ2-7; D possibly uses TRBD1 or TRBD2 (5 bases each). V shed 3 bases and J shed 0 bases, with 15 bases lying between them. Looked up from germline, CDR1 is SEHNR and CDR2 is FQNEAQ (reference sequence). The length of the CDR3 is 16 residues.

This clonotype was seen only once. Here the CDR3 reads CASSQEIGPGELFF. The CDR3 nucleotides are TGTGCCAGCAGCCAAGAGATCGGGCCCGGGGAGCTGTTTTTT. The gene calls are TRBV4-2 and TRBJ2-2; D is unclear. Germline values: CDR1 LGHNA, CDR2 YNFKEQ. Trimming removed 0 bases from V and 6 bases from J, with 8 bases in between. The CDR3 runs 14 residues.

The chain is built from TRBV5-1 and TRBJ2-5; 9 bases map to TRBD1. This CDR3 region has 15 residues. V shed 4 bases and J 2 bases; nucleotides not matched to a gene: 6. Looked up from germline, CDR1 is SGHRS and CDR2 is YFSETQ. The CDR3: CASSPQGQGQETQYF. As DNA, the CDR3 is TGCGCCAGCAGCCCTCAGGGACAGGGACAAGAGACCCAGTACTTC.

V and J are TRBV2 and TRBJ2-1; the D is unclear. Germline values: CDR1 SNHLY, CDR2 FYNNEI. The V end lost 4 bases, the J end lost 10 bases, and 11 bases lay between the germline ends. The CDR3 consists of 12 residues. DNA of the CDR3: TGTGCCAGCAGTGCCCACGCTTACGAGCAGTTCTTC. This gives the protein CASSAHAYEQFF.

The table lists this clonotype with a count of one. V usage is TRBV18 and J usage is TRBJ1-2; 8 nucleotides agree with TRBD1. The V gene end was trimmed by 2 bases and the J gene end by 6 bases; junction bases not matched to a gene: 11. The CDR3 contains 16 residues. Germline CDR1 reads KGHSH; CDR2 reads LQKENI. The CDR3: CASSPTNRQGIDGYTF. In nucleotides, the CDR3 is TGTGCCAGCTCACCAACAAACCGACAGGGGATAGATGGCTACACCTTC.

This chain's CDR3 is CASSQQSGSTYEQYF. The CDR3, as DNA: TGCGCCAGCAGCCAGCAGTCTGGATCAACCTACGAGCAGTACTTC. The chain links TRBV5-1 to TRBJ2-7; no firm D call. Germline V gene lookup returns CDR1 SGHRS and CDR2 YFSETQ. The germline V and J ends were trimmed by 4 bases and 2 bases, with 16 bases remaining between them. CDR3 length: 15 residues.

The chain has TRBV12-3 or TRBV12-4 and TRBJ1-1; tentatively, D is TRBD1 (5 bases). The CDR3 covers 14 residues. Trimming removed 7 bases from V and 7 bases from J, with 19 bases in between. CDR3 amino acids: CASTVLRGTGEAFF. DNA of the CDR3: TGTGCCAGCACCGTATTGCGGGGAACAGGTGAAGCTTTCTTT.

The rearrangement links TRBV11-2 to TRBJ2-5; 8 bases agree with TRBD1. CDR3 length: 14 residues. Per germline, CDR1 SGHAT and CDR2 FQNNGV. The trim removed 2 bases at V and 5 bases at J, leaving 4 bases unmatched. In DNA, the CDR3 is TGTGCCAGCAGCTTATACAGGGACAGGGAGACCCAGTACTTC. Translated, it gives CASSLYRDRETQYF.

The rearrangement joins TRBV6-4 to TRBJ1-2; D may be TRBD1 (5 bases). V was trimmed by 5 bases and J by 7 bases, leaving 17 bases between them. The CDR3 is 14 residues long. The germline V gene encodes CDR1 MRHNA and CDR2 SNTAGT. CDR3 residues: CASSKEGNLGGYTF. As DNA, the CDR3 is TGTGCCAGCAGTAAAGAGGGGAATCTTGGTGGCTACACCTTC.

This clonotype was seen only a few times. The chain joins TRBV5-4 to TRBJ2-6; D gene unclear. Germline CDR1 SGHNT, CDR2 YYREEE (reference sequence). The CDR3 has 16 residues. V was cut by 1 base and J by 0 bases, with 8 bases left in between. The CDR3 is CASSLTVGSGANVLTF. The CDR3 region has the DNA TGTGCCAGCAGCTTGACGGTTGGCTCTGGGGCCAACGTCCTGACTTTC.

The rearrangement links TRBV7-2 to TRBJ1-1; no clear D gene. There are 15 residues in the CDR3. In germline, CDR1 is SGHTA, CDR2 FQGNSA. Trimming stripped 3 bases from V and 2 bases from J, with 13 bases between. CDR3 nucleotides: TGTGCCAGCAGCTTTCACGGGATACGAAACACTGAAGCTTTCTTT. Protein: CASSFHGIRNTEAFF.

The J gene is TRBJ2-1, the V gene TRBV10-3; 11 nucleotides match TRBD2. Germline lookup yields CDR1 ENHRY and CDR2 SYGVKD. Unmatched junction bases numbered 11, after V lost 7 bases and J lost 9 bases. The CDR3 is 15 amino acids. Here the CDR3 DNA reads TGTGCCATCACTCGGAGACTAGCGGGAATCGGTGAGCAGTTCTTC. Its translation: CAITRRLAGIGEQFF.

This clonotype was seen once. At one boundary the junction diverges from the germline segment, which might be a read error. This sequence joins TRBV5-4 and TRBJ2-4; the match to TRBD1 covers 11 bases. From germline, CDR1 is SGHNT and CDR2 YYREEE (reference sequence). CDR3 size: 13 residues. CDR3 DNA sequence: TGTGCCAGCAGTTTGGACAGGGGGCACATTCAGTACTTC. It encodes CASSLDRGHIQYF.

The table lists this clonotype with a count of one. The rearrangement uses TRBV6-5 and TRBJ2-7; 8 nucleotides agree with TRBD2. V lost 4 bases to trimming and J lost 3 bases; unmatched junction nucleotides: 17. Germline values: CDR1 MNHEY, CDR2 SVGAGI. This CDR3 region has 18 residues. The CDR3 here is CASSSIYSVLAGSYEQYF. Written as DNA, the CDR3 is TGTGCCAGCAGTTCTATATATTCGGTTCTAGCGGGTAGCTACGAGCAGTACTTC.

V usage is TRBV12-3 or TRBV12-4 and J usage is TRBJ1-5, with 11 positions matching TRBD1. The J segment lost 4 bases and the V segment lost 4 bases, leaving 6 bases of the junction unmatched. The CDR3 extends over 16 amino acids. The CDR3 region is CASSSLGTGGNQPQHF. For the CDR3, the DNA is TGTGCCAGCAGTTCACTCGGGACAGGGGGAAATCAGCCCCAGCATTTT.

The V and J genes are TRBV18 and TRBJ2-7, with TRBD1 matching over 7 bases. Trimming took 2 bases from V and 5 from J; bases not matched to a gene: 6. This CDR3 has 14 amino acids. Looked up from germline, CDR1 is KGHSH and CDR2 is LQKENI. CDR3 nucleotides: TGTGCCAGCTCACCATCTGGGACAGTCGACGAGCAGTACTTC. Translating gives CASSPSGTVDEQYF. Looking up the rest from reference TRBV18 and TRBJ2-7 gives the full variable domain: NAGVMQNPRHLVRRRGQEARLRCSPMKGHSHVYWYRQLPEEGLKFMVYLQKENIIDESGMPKERFSAEFPKEGPSILRIQQVVRGDSAAYFCASSPSGTVDEQYFGPGTRLTVT.

V gene TRBV4-1 combines with J gene TRBJ2-4; 7 nucleotides match TRBD1. The CDR3 sequence is 13 residues long. Germline trimming cut 2 bases from V and 14 bases from J; bases unmatched to any gene: 9. In germline, CDR1 is MGHRA, CDR2 YSYEKL. CDR3 sequence reads: CASSQPDREGKYF. In nucleotides, the CDR3 is TGCGCCAGCAGCCAACCCGACAGGGAAGGGAAGTACTTC.

The chain has TRBV5-6 and TRBJ2-6; D gene uncertain. Germline V gene sequence: CDR1 SGHDT, CDR2 YYEEEE. The ends were cut back, 5 bases at V and 1 base at J, with 7 bases in the middle. CDR3 length: 14 amino acids. Here the CDR3 reads CASRVQSGANVLTF. For the CDR3, the DNA is TGTGCCAGCAGGGTCCAGTCTGGGGCCAACGTCCTGACTTTC.

This clonotype showed up just once. The rearrangement uses TRBV6-1 and TRBJ2-1; D may be TRBD1 (6 bases). Germline assignment: CDR1 MNHNS and CDR2 SASEGT. V dropped 5 bases and J dropped 0 bases, with 14 bases sitting between them. CDR3 length: 16 amino acids. CDR3 loop: CASSPRTASSYNEQFF. CDR3 coding DNA: TGTGCCAGCAGTCCCCGGACAGCGAGCTCCTACAATGAGCAGTTCTTC.

This clonotype occurred once. The CDR3 DNA reads TGTGCCAGCAGCGCCTGGACTAGCGGGATACTATCCTACAATGAGCAGTTCTTC. It is translated as CASSAWTSGILSYNEQFF. V usage is TRBV9 and J usage is TRBJ2-1; 12 bases align to TRBD2. The CDR3 runs to 18 residues. The V gene's germline CDR1 is SGDLS and CDR2 YYNGEE. The V gene end was trimmed by 3 bases and the J gene end by 1 base; junction bases not matched to a gene: 8.